The 32 T cell receptor beta chains presented below share a single source sample, sequenced in a study of cytomegalovirus exposure and HLA in healthy donors. Sequencing used immunoSEQ multiplex PCR; TCRdb keeps in-frame clones, though not all of them. In the table there are 190,000 or so clones, approximately 84% of which are singletons. The sequenced material came from PBMCs. The source of these receptors is a young woman in good health and CMV-seropositive.

The chain links TRBV5-1 to TRBJ1-1; 12 bases fit TRBD1. The J segment lost 6 bases and the V segment lost 5 bases, leaving 8 bases of the junction unmatched. CDR3 length equals 15 residues. The germline V gene encodes CDR1 SGHRS and CDR2 YFSETQ. In DNA, the CDR3 is TGCGCCAGCAGGGCCGGGACAGGGGGCTTTTCTGAAGCTTTCTTT. This translates into CASRAGTGGFSEAFF.

V is TRBV9 and J is TRBJ1-2; 7 positions agree with TRBD1. This CDR3 spans 15 amino acids. Looked up from germline, CDR1 is SGDLS and CDR2 is YYNGEE. V trimming: 3 bases; J trimming: 2 bases; junction bases outside the gene matches: 7. This CDR3 is CASSAWDRQNYGYTF. The CDR3 DNA is TGTGCCAGCAGCGCCTGGGACAGACAAAACTATGGCTACACCTTC. The entire variable domain, with the rest obtained from reference TRBV9 and TRBJ1-2, is as follows: DSGVTQTPKHLITATGQRVTLRCSPRSGDLSVYWYQQSLDQGLQFLIQYYNGEERAKGNILERFSAQQFPDLHSELNLSSLELGDSALYFCASSAWDRQNYGYTFGSGTRLTVV.

The chain is built from TRBV9 and TRBJ1-2, with D possibly matching TRBD1 (5 bases). CDR1 and CDR2 (germline): SGDLS, YYNGEE. Trimming shortened V by 0 bases and J by 4 bases, and 16 bases separated the two germline ends. This CDR3 has 16 amino acids. As DNA, the CDR3 is TGTGCCAGCAGCGTAGCTGCGCAGGGCGGGGCCTATGGCTACACCTTC. It codes for CASSVAAQGGAYGYTF. Full variable domain (remainder filled in from reference TRBV9 and TRBJ1-2): DSGVTQTPKHLITATGQRVTLRCSPRSGDLSVYWYQQSLDQGLQFLIQYYNGEERAKGNILERFSAQQFPDLHSELNLSSLELGDSALYFCASSVAAQGGAYGYTFGSGTRLTVV.

The J gene is TRBJ1-1, the V gene TRBV9; no clear D gene. CDR1 is SGDLS and CDR2 is YYNGEE in the germline V gene. The CDR3 sequence is 16 residues long. Deletions cut 4 bases from V and 3 bases from J, with 19 bases between. CDR3 sequence reads: CASSPSPAGHYTEAFF. For the CDR3, the DNA is TGTGCCAGCAGCCCTAGCCCCGCCGGGCACTACACTGAAGCTTTCTTT. Based on the CDR3 plus reference TRBV9 and TRBJ1-1, the full variable domain is DSGVTQTPKHLITATGQRVTLRCSPRSGDLSVYWYQQSLDQGLQFLIQYYNGEERAKGNILERFSAQQFPDLHSELNLSSLELGDSALYFCASSPSPAGHYTEAFFGQGTRLTVV.

The chain links TRBV29-1 to TRBJ2-5; 7 nucleotides line up with TRBD2. V dropped 3 bases and J dropped 4; count of bases not matched to a gene: 8. The CDR3 runs 14 residues. The germline gives CDR1 SQVTM, CDR2 ANQGSEA. The CDR3 DNA reads TGCAGCGTTGATTCGGGGGGTCGTCGAGAGACCCAGTACTTC. Translating gives CSVDSGGRRETQYF.

The V gene is TRBV7-9, the J gene TRBJ2-1, with TRBD2 matching over 7 bases. Trimming took 5 bases from V and 10 from J; bases not matched to a gene: 5. The CDR3 runs 12 residues. Germline V gene sequence: CDR1 SEHNR, CDR2 FQNEAQ (reference sequence). The CDR3 loop reads CASSVAGGEQFF. The CDR3 DNA follows: TGTGCCAGCAGCGTGGCCGGGGGGGAGCAGTTCTTC.

The chain has TRBV6-5 and TRBJ1-1; no reliable D call. The CDR3 loop spans 13 amino acids. Trimming left V 2 bases short and J 2 bases short, with 6 bases between. Germline CDR1 reads MNHEY; CDR2 reads SVGAGI. As DNA, the CDR3 is TGTGCCAGCAGTTACGGCATAAACACTGAAGCTTTCTTT. Translating gives CASSYGINTEAFF.

The CDR3, as DNA: TGTGCCAGCAGCCTAATGGGGGGAAGAACCTACGAGCAGTACTTC. Translating gives CASSLMGGRTYEQYF. V usage is TRBV2 and J usage is TRBJ2-7, with a possible D match to TRBD2 (6 bases). The CDR3 covers 15 residues. Trimming took off 6 bases at V and 2 bases at J, with 17 bases between the two ends. Per germline, CDR1 SNHLY and CDR2 FYNNEI.

This chain uses TRBV19 with TRBJ2-1; 9 nucleotides align to TRBD2. CDR3 size: 15 residues. Germline assignment: CDR1 LNHDA and CDR2 SQIVND (reference sequence). V was pared by 3 bases and J by 4 bases, with 4 bases of the junction left unmatched. The CDR3 sequence: CASSISGGFYNEQFF. The CDR3 coding sequence is TGTGCCAGTAGTATTAGCGGGGGCTTTTACAATGAGCAGTTCTTC.

The chain combines TRBV4-1 with TRBJ1-1, with D possibly TRBD1 on 5 matching bases. V gave up 1 base and J gave up 10 bases, with 19 bases separating them. CDR3 length equals 15 residues. Germline lookup yields CDR1 MGHRA and CDR2 YSYEKL. CDR3 DNA sequence: TGCGCCAGCAGCCAAGGAAACATCAGGGCGGAAATAGCTTTCTTT. It yields the protein CASSQGNIRAEIAFF.

The chain couples TRBV6-5 to TRBJ1-1; 8 nucleotides match TRBD1. Germline CDR1 is MNHEY and CDR2 is SVGAGI. J gave up 7 bases and V 8 bases, and 9 bases lay outside the gene matches. This CDR3 has 13 residues. In DNA, the CDR3 is TGTGCCAGCGGAAACAGGGGGGTTATTGAAGCTTTCTTT. Protein sequence: CASGNRGVIEAFF.

This sequence joins TRBV5-1 and TRBJ2-7; D is possibly TRBD2 (6 bases). CDR1 is SGHRS, CDR2 YFSETQ, per germline. The CDR3 spans 12 residues. Trimming took 3 bases from V and 6 from J, leaving 10 bases between them. The DNA for the CDR3 is TGCGCCAGCAGCTCTGGAGGGAGCGAGCAGTACTTC. Its protein is CASSSGGSEQYF. Together with reference TRBV5-1 and TRBJ2-7, the CDR3 gives the full variable domain: KAGVTQTPRYLIKTRGQQVTLSCSPISGHRSVSWYQQTPGQGLQFLFEYFSETQRNKGNFPGRFSGRQFSNSRSEMNVSTLELGDSALYLCASSSGGSEQYFGPGTRLTVT.

The J gene is TRBJ1-2, the V gene TRBV7-2, with 8 bases aligning to TRBD1. V shed 4 bases, J shed 7 bases, and the junction held 8 bases outside the gene matches. Germline loops: CDR1 SGHTA, CDR2 FQGNSA. There are 14 residues in the CDR3. The CDR3 DNA reads as TGTGCCAGCAGCTCCCAGGGGGCGCCGGGTGGCTACACCTTC. Translation gives CASSSQGAPGGYTF.

The rearrangement joins TRBV2 to TRBJ1-2; D unclear. Between the trimmed V and J ends, which lost 8 bases and 5 bases, there was a span of 18 bases. The CDR3 extends over 14 amino acids. The germline gives CDR1 SNHLY, CDR2 FYNNEI. CDR3 residues: CASGAIRGFYGYTF. The CDR3 DNA sequence: TGTGCCAGCGGAGCCATACGTGGCTTTTATGGCTACACCTTC.

In its sample, this clone was seen a few times. Other DNA sequences in the sample encode the same CDR3. This rearrangement joins TRBV19 to TRBJ1-1; D gene unclear. V dropped 9 bases and J dropped 1 base, with 6 bases sitting between them. The germline V gene encodes CDR1 LNHDA and CDR2 SQIVND (reference sequence). CDR3 length equals 11 residues. The CDR3 here is CASRRNTEAFF. CDR3 DNA sequence: TGTGCCAGCCGGAGGAACACTGAAGCTTTCTTT.

The J gene is TRBJ1-5, the V gene TRBV4-1; D unclear. Germline loops: CDR1 MGHRA, CDR2 YSYEKL. The V end was cut by 2 bases, the J end by 5 bases, with 13 bases between. The CDR3 is 15 amino acids. CDR3: CASSQPDWKYQPQHF. CDR3 nucleotides: TGCGCCAGCAGCCAACCTGACTGGAAATATCAGCCCCAGCATTTT.

V and J are TRBV15 and TRBJ2-1, with TRBD1 matching over 8 bases. The germline V gene encodes CDR1 LNHNV and CDR2 YYDKDF (reference sequence). This CDR3 comprises 15 residues. Trimming removed 4 bases from V and 9 bases from J; junction bases left unmatched: 11. The CDR3 DNA sequence: TGTGCCACCAGCAAAACCGGGACAGGAGTTGTTGAGCAGTTCTTC. Encoded protein: CATSKTGTGVVEQFF.

The CDR3 DNA follows: TGTGCCAGCAGCTTAGGTCCCAGGGAACCCTACGAGCAGTACTTC. This gives the protein CASSLGPREPYEQYF. The V and J genes are TRBV7-9 and TRBJ2-7; perhaps TRBD1 as D (5 bases). Per germline, CDR1 SEHNR and CDR2 FQNEAQ (reference sequence). V lost 1 base to trimming and J lost 2 bases, with 12 bases between them. There are 15 residues in the CDR3.

This clone was counted once. This chain joins TRBV27 and TRBJ2-1; the D gene is possibly TRBD2 (6 bases). V dropped 2 bases and J dropped 6 bases, with 11 bases sitting between them. The CDR3 is 14 amino acids. CDR1 and CDR2 from the germline V gene are MNHEY and SMNVEV (reference sequence). This CDR3 reads CASSLIAGINEQFF. The CDR3, as DNA: TGTGCCAGCAGTTTAATCGCGGGAATCAATGAGCAGTTCTTC.

This sequence joins TRBV4-1 and TRBJ2-7; the match to TRBD1 covers 8 bases. The trim removed 1 base at V and 7 bases at J, leaving 6 bases unmatched. The CDR3 has 14 residues. From germline, CDR1 is MGHRA and CDR2 YSYEKL. The CDR3 DNA follows: TGCGCCAGCAGCCAAGGGACAGGGTTTGGGGAGCAGTACTTC. Its translation is CASSQGTGFGEQYF.

The gene calls are TRBV29-1 and TRBJ2-7, with D perhaps matching TRBD2 (5 bases). There are 12 residues in the CDR3. V lost 3 bases and J lost 0, with 6 bases in between. Germline CDR1 and CDR2: SQVTM and ANQGSEA. Here the CDR3 reads CSVETNSYEQYF. CDR3 coding DNA: TGCAGCGTTGAGACTAACTCCTACGAGCAGTACTTC.

V is TRBV9 and J is TRBJ2-1; a weak D match, TRBD2 (5 bases). V lost 0 bases and J lost 7, with 14 bases in between. This CDR3 has 15 residues. Germline V gene lookup returns CDR1 SGDLS and CDR2 YYNGEE. The CDR3 loop is CASSVAGRDWNEQFF. The CDR3 nucleotides are TGTGCCAGCAGCGTAGCTGGACGGGATTGGAATGAGCAGTTCTTC.

This chain uses TRBV4-1 with TRBJ2-7, with TRBD2 matching over 9 bases. The CDR3 length is 17 residues. Trimming took 4 bases from V and 1 from J; bases not matched to a gene: 11. Per the germline V gene, CDR1 is MGHRA and CDR2 is YSYEKL. This CDR3 is CASSRKKGRGGSYEQYF. The CDR3 nucleotides read TGCGCCAGCAGCCGTAAGAAAGGGCGGGGGGGTTCCTACGAGCAGTACTTC.

J is TRBJ2-3 and V is TRBV9; perhaps TRBD2 as D (7 bases). V was trimmed by 2 bases and J by 3 bases, leaving 10 bases between them. Germline CDR1 and CDR2: SGDLS and YYNGEE. The CDR3 consists of 14 residues. The CDR3 region is CASSVGGPTDTQYF. CDR3 bases: TGTGCCAGCAGCGTGGGGGGGCCTACAGATACGCAGTATTTT.

This chain uses TRBV18 with TRBJ1-1, with 7 bases matching TRBD1. CDR1 and CDR2 (germline): KGHSH, LQKENI. Trimming cost V 1 base and J 5 bases; bases outside gene matches: 7. The CDR3 extends over 15 amino acids. The CDR3 nucleotides read TGTGCCAGCTCACCACAGGGGGCTGGAGGGACTGAAGCTTTCTTT. Amino acids: CASSPQGAGGTEAFF.

The gene calls are TRBV27 and TRBJ1-2, with unresolved D. V lost 4 bases, J lost 3 bases, and 9 bases lay in between. From germline, CDR1 is MNHEY and CDR2 SMNVEV (reference sequence). CDR3 length: 13 residues. In nucleotides, the CDR3 is TGTGCCAGCAGTTCTTTGGCTTACTATGGCTACACCTTC. Translated, it gives CASSSLAYYGYTF.

The rearrangement uses TRBV7-2 and TRBJ1-5, with D unclear. Per germline, CDR1 SGHTA and CDR2 FQGNSA. The CDR3 runs 14 residues. V gave up 1 base and J gave up 3 bases, with 7 bases separating them. CDR3 residues: CASSLGSVNQPQHF. The CDR3 bases are TGTGCCAGCAGCTTAGGTTCGGTCAATCAGCCCCAGCATTTT.

The gene calls are TRBV19 and TRBJ1-3; no reliable D call. The CDR3 loop spans 15 amino acids. Per the germline V gene, CDR1 is LNHDA and CDR2 is SQIVND (reference sequence). V lost 10 bases and J lost 0, with 16 bases in between. CDR3 nucleotides: TGTGCCACAACGCCGACGGGATACTCTGGAAACACCATATATTTT. It yields the protein CATTPTGYSGNTIYF. Variable domain in full (rest from reference TRBV19 and TRBJ1-3): DGGITQSPKYLFRKEGQNVTLSCEQNLNHDAMYWYRQDPGQGLRLIYYSQIVNDFQKGDIAEGYSVSREKKESFPLTVTSAQKNPTAFYLCATTPTGYSGNTIYFGEGSWLTVV.

DNA of the CDR3: TGTGCCAGCAGCTTGCCGACAGGGGTCTTCTCTGGAAACACCATATATTTT. It yields the protein CASSLPTGVFSGNTIYF. The chain recombines TRBV5-6 with TRBJ1-3; TRBD1 matches at 8 bases. After removal of 1 base from V and 0 bases from J, the junction contained 6 bases not matched to a gene. This CDR3 spans 17 amino acids. Germline V gene sequence: CDR1 SGHDT, CDR2 YYEEEE. Full variable domain (rest looked up from reference TRBV5-6 and TRBJ1-3): DAGVTQSPTHLIKTRGQQVTLRCSPKSGHDTVSWYQQALGQGPQFIFQYYEEEERQRGNFPDRFSGHQFPNYSSELNVNALLLGDSALYLCASSLPTGVFSGNTIYFGEGSWLTVV.

V usage is TRBV29-1 and J usage is TRBJ2-7; 9 bases map to TRBD2. Germline loops: CDR1 SQVTM, CDR2 ANQGSEA. The CDR3 is 15 amino acids. Trimming removed 3 bases from V and 2 bases from J; junction bases left unmatched: 8. The CDR3 bases are TGCAGCGTTGAGGAGGGGACTAGCCCAACCTACGAGCAGTACTTC. Translating gives CSVEEGTSPTYEQYF.

This clone was counted a few times. The V call is TRBV27, the J call TRBJ2-7; D is ambiguous. The V gene lost 3 bases and the J gene lost 5 bases, with 11 bases spanning the gap. The CDR3 extends over 13 amino acids. CDR1 and CDR2 from the germline V gene are MNHEY and SMNVEV (reference sequence). In DNA, the CDR3 is TGTGCCAGCAGTTTTTCAGTTTACCACGAGCAGTACTTC. Protein product: CASSFSVYHEQYF.

The chain combines TRBV7-3 with TRBJ2-3; 7 nucleotides match TRBD2. This CDR3 comprises 12 residues. V shed 3 bases and J 10 bases; nucleotides not matched to a gene: 4. Per germline, CDR1 SGHTA and CDR2 FQGTGA. CDR3 loop: CASSFQRGPQYF. CDR3 in DNA: TGTGCCAGCAGCTTCCAGCGGGGACCGCAGTATTTT.